The T cell receptor beta chain under discussion was sequenced for a study of cytomegalovirus exposure and HLA in healthy donors. Study background: There were under 140 million unique TCR beta sequences, drawn from about 180 million T cells, in an earlier analysis.

General study findings and limits: Indistinguishable V segments such as TRBV6-2 and TRBV6-3 were excluded. The CMV antigen specificity of a few CMV-associated chains was confirmed through in vitro analysis.

Germline V gene sequence: CDR1 KGHSH, CDR2 LQKENI. V gave up 3 bases and J gave up 0 bases, with 9 bases separating them. This CDR3 contains 15 residues. With 60 Vbeta and 13 Jbeta primers, the PCR was carried out. Only in-frame clones appear in the TCRdb table, and some are missing; sequencing was by immunoSEQ multiplex PCR. Found here are 30,000 to 40,000 clones, almost 70% of them singletons; the top ten hold 3% to 4.5%. This clone was observed a single time. Its target is not known. The gene calls are TRBV18 and TRBJ1-5, with D unclear. This TCR was sampled from a man aged 40-49 years in good health and CMV-seronegative. The sequencing sample was made of PBMCs. CDR3: CASSPDSPSNQPQHF. DNA of the CDR3: TGTGCCAGCTCACCGGACTCCCCTAGCAATCAGCCCCAGCATTTT.